The entry that follows covers one T cell receptor beta chain sequence. Measured with immunoSEQ multiplex PCR; TCRdb has only the in-frame clones, and not every one. This table has approximately 340,000 clones, around 88% appearing once. V was cut by 9 bases and J by 7 bases, with 25 bases left in between. Germline V CDR1 and CDR2: MDHEN, SYDVKM. The CDR3 runs 15 residues. The record originates from a study of blood T cell repertoires in COVID-19. Study at large: From the United States, Italy and Spain came samples of acute and convalescent COVID-19.

This TCR came from a man aged 30 to 39 with active or convalescent COVID-19. Sequencing was done on a sample of peripheral blood. The V call is TRBV28, the J call TRBJ2-7; possibly TRBD1 for D (5 bases). The DNA for the CDR3 is TGTGCCAGTTCCCCTCAAGGGCAGGGTGACCGTGAGCAGTACTTC. It specifies CASSPQGQGDREQYF.